These 4 T cell receptor beta chains were sequenced from one sample in a study of T-cell memory formation after mild COVID-19. Using its own MiXCR run on the 5' RACE reads, TCRdb lists one record per CDR3 protein. The table includes under 550,000 distinct CDR3 sequences, about 18% detected once. Sequencing used PBMCs or a T cell subset sorted from them (not recorded which). These receptors came from an adult woman who had mild COVID-19 (a few samples of this study predate the infection). Cell type and time point are not known.

The chain combines TRBV28 with TRBJ2-1, with TRBD2 as a possible D gene (5 bases). V was clipped by 4 bases and J by 0 bases, with 19 bases between them. The CDR3 length is 18 residues. The germline gives CDR1 MDHEN, CDR2 SYDVKM. CDR3 coding DNA: TGTGCCAGCAGTTCCCTAGCTGGTTCCGCTCGCTCCTACAATGAGCAGTTCTTC. This encodes CASSSLAGSARSYNEQFF.

The rearrangement uses TRBV29-1 and TRBJ1-1; D is perhaps TRBD1 (5 bases). This CDR3 is 14 amino acids long. The ends were cut back, 4 bases at V and 0 bases at J, with 12 bases in the middle. CDR1 SQVTM and CDR2 ANQGSEA come from the germline V gene. The CDR3 sequence is CSVGRRGMNTEAFF. For the CDR3, the DNA is TGCAGCGTTGGCAGGAGGGGCATGAACACTGAAGCTTTCTTT.

In its sample, this clonotype was seen a few times. The chain combines TRBV4-2 with TRBJ1-2, with TRBD1 matching over 8 bases. V lost 1 base to trimming and J lost 6 bases; unmatched junction nucleotides: 10. The CDR3 loop spans 16 amino acids. Germline CDR1 is LGHNA and CDR2 is YNFKEQ. CDR3 bases: TGTGCCAGCAGCCAAGCCTTCCGACAGGGGACTGATGGCTACACCTTC. It is translated as CASSQAFRQGTDGYTF.

The rearrangement uses TRBV5-1 and TRBJ1-2; possible D gene TRBD1, 6 bases. The V end lost 4 bases, the J end lost 8 bases, and 24 bases lay between the germline ends. Germline V gives CDR1 SGHRS, CDR2 YFSETQ. This CDR3 has 16 amino acids. The CDR3 DNA is TGCGCCAGCAGCCCGGGGGCAGAAATCTTACTAGGAGGCTACACCTTC. Amino acids: CASSPGAEILLGGYTF.